The 10 T cell receptor beta chains reported below all come from one sample, sequenced in a study of blood T cell repertoires in COVID-19. This table comes from immunoSEQ multiplex PCR, and its TCRdb copy is limited to in-frame clones, with some not included. There are under 200,000 clones in the sample; approximately 79% occur only once, and about 5.5% lies in the top ten. Sequences were obtained from PBMCs or T cells enriched from blood (not recorded which). These TCRs come from a woman aged 55-75 years with acute COVID-19.

This chain joins TRBV19 and TRBJ1-1; 7 bases line up with TRBD1. Germline lookup yields CDR1 LNHDA and CDR2 SQIVND (reference sequence). J gave up 5 bases and V 4 bases, and 13 bases lay outside the gene matches. The CDR3 runs 16 residues. The CDR3 sequence: CASSKPNTPRGTEAFF. The CDR3 nucleotides read TGTGCCAGTAGTAAACCCAACACCCCCAGGGGGACTGAAGCTTTCTTT.

The rearrangement links TRBV2 to TRBJ2-7; TRBD2 aligns across 15 bases. The CDR3 is 13 residues long. Losses at the gene ends were 11 bases for V and 9 bases for J; bases not matched to a gene: 8. From germline, CDR1 is SNHLY and CDR2 FYNNEI. The CDR3 spells CASSGLAGGGQYF. CDR3 coding DNA: TGTGCCTCGTCGGGACTAGCGGGAGGCGGGCAGTACTTC.

CDR3 coding DNA: TGTGCCAGCAGCCCGGACAGGGGCGCCTATGGCTACACCTTC. As protein: CASSPDRGAYGYTF. This chain joins TRBV3-1 (or the pseudogene TRBV3-2) and TRBJ1-2; TRBD1 agrees at 9 bases. The V segment lost 4 bases and the J segment 4 bases; nucleotides outside the gene matches: 4. This CDR3 comprises 14 residues. Germline lookup yields CDR1 LGHDT and CDR2 YNNKEL (reference sequence).

The J gene is TRBJ2-5, the V gene TRBV6-2 or TRBV6-3; D is unresolved. Germline CDR1 MNHEY, CDR2 SVGEGT. This CDR3 is built from 11 residues. Trimming stripped 5 bases from V and 1 base from J, with 2 bases between. In DNA, the CDR3 is TGTGCCAGCAGTCGCCAAGAGACCCAGTACTTC. It codes for CASSRQETQYF.

This chain joins TRBV5-1 and TRBJ2-5, with TRBD1 as a possible D gene (5 bases). V lost 1 base to trimming and J lost 7 bases, with 11 bases between them. The CDR3 has 13 residues. Germline CDR1 is SGHRS and CDR2 is YFSETQ. CDR3 DNA sequence: TGCGCCAGCAGCTTGAGCAGGGCCGGGACCCAGTACTTC. It specifies CASSLSRAGTQYF.

The J gene is TRBJ2-2, the V gene TRBV7-9; 7 nucleotides line up with TRBD1. V was clipped by 5 bases and J by 0 bases; unmatched bases: 3. The germline CDR1 and CDR2 sequences are SEHNR and FQNEAQ (reference sequence). The CDR3 has 15 residues. DNA of the CDR3: TGTGCCAGCAGCCCGACAGGGTCGAACACCGGGGAGCTGTTTTTT. It yields the protein CASSPTGSNTGELFF.

In its sample, this clone was seen once. The CDR3 sequence is CASRLPGQRNQPQHF. The CDR3, as DNA: TGTGCCAGTAGGCTACCCGGACAGCGGAATCAGCCCCAGCATTTT. The genes are TRBV19 and TRBJ1-5; D is perhaps TRBD1 (6 bases). Trimming removed 6 bases from V and 4 bases from J, with 16 bases in between. The germline CDR1 and CDR2 sequences are LNHDA and SQIVND (reference sequence). The CDR3 is made up of 15 amino acids.

The chain carries TRBV4-3 and TRBJ1-4, with 8 bases lining up with TRBD1. Germline CDR1 is LGHNA and CDR2 is YSLEER. The CDR3 covers 15 residues. The J segment lost 8 bases and the V segment lost 3 bases, leaving 8 bases of the junction unmatched. CDR3 nucleotides: TGCGCCAGCAGCCATGCTATGGGGACAGGCGAAAAACTGTTTTTT. Protein sequence: CASSHAMGTGEKLFF.

The gene calls are TRBV7-6 and TRBJ2-1; TRBD2 matches 7 bases. The CDR3 runs to 15 residues. After removal of 3 bases from V and 3 bases from J, the junction contained 5 bases not matched to a gene. CDR1 is SGHVS, CDR2 FNYEAQ, per germline. The DNA of the CDR3 is TGTGCCAGCAGCTTCCAGGGCGGGAGCTACAATGAGCAGTTCTTC. This codes for CASSFQGGSYNEQFF.

The gene calls are TRBV5-4 and TRBJ2-7; D is perhaps TRBD2 (6 bases). Germline lookup yields CDR1 SGHNT and CDR2 YYREEE (reference sequence). Trimming took off 4 bases at V and 0 bases at J, with 11 bases between the two ends. The CDR3 consists of 14 residues. The CDR3 loop reads CASSPRERSYEQYF. The CDR3 coding sequence is TGTGCCAGCAGCCCTCGGGAGCGCTCCTACGAGCAGTACTTC.